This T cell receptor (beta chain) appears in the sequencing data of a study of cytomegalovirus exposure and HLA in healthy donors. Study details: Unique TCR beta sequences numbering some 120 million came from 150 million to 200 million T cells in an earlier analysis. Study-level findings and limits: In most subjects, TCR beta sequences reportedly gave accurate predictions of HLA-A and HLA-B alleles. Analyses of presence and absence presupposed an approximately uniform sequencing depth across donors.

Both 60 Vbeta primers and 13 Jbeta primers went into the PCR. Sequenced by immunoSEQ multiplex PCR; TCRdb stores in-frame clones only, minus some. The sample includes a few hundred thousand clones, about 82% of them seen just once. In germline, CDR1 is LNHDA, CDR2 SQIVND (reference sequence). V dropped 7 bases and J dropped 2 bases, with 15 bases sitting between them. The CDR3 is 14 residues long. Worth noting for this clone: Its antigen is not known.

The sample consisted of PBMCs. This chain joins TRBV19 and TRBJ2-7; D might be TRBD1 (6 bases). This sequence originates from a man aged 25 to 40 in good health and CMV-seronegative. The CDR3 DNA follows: TGTGCCAGTACCCGGACAGCTGCGCCCTACGAGCAGTACTTC. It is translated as CASTRTAAPYEQYF.